A selection of T cell receptor beta chains follows, all from one sample in a study of blood T cell repertoires in COVID-19. Generated by immunoSEQ multiplex PCR, the TCRdb table keeps only in-frame clones and is missing some. The sample holds 470,000 or so clones, approximately 85% seen once. The source material was peripheral blood. All receptors come from a human donor in a cohort sampled during active COVID-19. The CDR3 runs from the conserved cysteine through the conserved F or W. D genes are given only for firm matches. A clone size is listed for some rows: how often the clone was seen (once, few, many), or a class if it is expanded.

j_call: TRBJ1-2; d_call: .; clone_size: .; v_call: TRBV27; cdr3_aa: CASSLRDYGYTF; cdr3_nt: TGTGCCAGCAGCCTGCGAGACTATGGCTACACCTTC
j_call: TRBJ1-1; d_call: .; clone_size: .; v_call: TRBV6-5; cdr3_aa: CASSPRLLNTEAFF; cdr3_nt: TGTGCCAGCAGTCCGCGGCTTTTGAACACTGAAGCTTTCTTT
j_call: TRBJ1-2; d_call: TRBD1; clone_size: .; v_call: TRBV28; cdr3_aa: CASRGDSSYGYTF; cdr3_nt: TGTGCCAGCAGAGGGGACAGTAGCTATGGCTACACCTTC
j_call: TRBJ2-2; d_call: .; clone_size: .; v_call: TRBV7-3; cdr3_aa: CASSFQGRTGELFF; cdr3_nt: TGTGCCAGCAGCTTCCAGGGTCGCACCGGGGAGCTGTTTTTT
j_call: TRBJ1-3; d_call: .; clone_size: .; v_call: TRBV9; cdr3_aa: CASSVDDAGAPGNTIYF; cdr3_nt: TGTGCCAGCAGCGTAGATGACGCTGGGGCGCCTGGAAACACCATATATTTT
j_call: TRBJ2-7; d_call: .; clone_size: .; v_call: TRBV6-5; cdr3_aa: CASSLEGGSTYEQYF; cdr3_nt: TGTGCCAGCAGTCTCGAGGGGGGGAGCACCTACGAGCAGTACTTC
j_call: TRBJ1-2; d_call: .; clone_size: .; v_call: TRBV3-1/TRBV3-2; cdr3_aa: CASSPQINYGYTF; cdr3_nt: TGTGCCAGCAGCCCTCAGATAAACTATGGCTACACCTTC
j_call: TRBJ1-4; d_call: .; clone_size: once; v_call: TRBV30; cdr3_aa: CAWSVGGGNEKLFF; cdr3_nt: TGTGCCTGGAGTGTCGGGGGGGGTAATGAAAAACTGTTTTTT
j_call: TRBJ2-3; d_call: .; clone_size: .; v_call: TRBV7-2; cdr3_aa: CASSLQQGPSDTQYF; cdr3_nt: TGTGCCAGCAGCCTCCAACAGGGCCCCTCAGATACGCAGTATTTT
j_call: TRBJ1-1; d_call: .; clone_size: .; v_call: TRBV19; cdr3_aa: CASSYTENTEAFF; cdr3_nt: TGTGCCAGTAGCTATACAGAGAACACTGAAGCTTTCTTT
j_call: TRBJ1-3; d_call: .; clone_size: .; v_call: TRBV11-2; cdr3_aa: CASSLREYGNTIYF; cdr3_nt: TGTGCCAGCAGCTTAAGGGAGTACGGAAACACCATATATTTT
j_call: TRBJ2-7; d_call: .; clone_size: .; v_call: TRBV21-1; cdr3_aa: CASSTPFFYEQYF; cdr3_nt: TGTGCCAGCAGCACCCCTTTCTTCTACGAGCAGTACTTC
j_call: TRBJ2-1; d_call: TRBD2; clone_size: .; v_call: TRBV6-2/TRBV6-3; cdr3_aa: CASSPPGLAAYNEQFF; cdr3_nt: TGTGCCAGCAGTCCGCCGGGACTAGCGGCCTACAATGAGCAGTTCTTC
j_call: TRBJ2-7; d_call: TRBD2; clone_size: .; v_call: TRBV11-2; cdr3_aa: CASSSPRAGVTYEQYF; cdr3_nt: TGTGCCAGCAGCTCTCCTCGGGCGGGAGTGACCTACGAGCAGTACTTC
j_call: TRBJ2-7; d_call: TRBD2; clone_size: .; v_call: TRBV30; cdr3_aa: CAWSGLSSGSYEQYF; cdr3_nt: TGTGCCTGGAGTGGCTTGTCTAGCGGGAGCTACGAGCAGTACTTC
j_call: TRBJ1-1; d_call: .; clone_size: .; v_call: TRBV27; cdr3_aa: CASSWRARSPEAFF; cdr3_nt: TGTGCCAGCAGTTGGAGGGCGCGCAGCCCTGAAGCTTTCTTT
j_call: TRBJ2-1; d_call: TRBD2; clone_size: .; v_call: TRBV27; cdr3_aa: CASSLLGAASGERVFF; cdr3_nt: TGTGCCAGCAGTTTATTGGGCGCGGCTAGCGGGGAGAGAGTGTTCTTC
j_call: TRBJ1-2; d_call: .; clone_size: .; v_call: TRBV7-9; cdr3_aa: CASKHRAPDGYTF; cdr3_nt: TGTGCCAGCAAGCACAGGGCCCCAGACGGCTACACCTTC
j_call: TRBJ2-7; d_call: .; clone_size: once; v_call: TRBV29-1; cdr3_aa: CSVEAGSNEQYF; cdr3_nt: TGCAGCGTTGAAGCCGGTTCCAACGAGCAGTACTTC
j_call: TRBJ1-1; d_call: .; clone_size: few; v_call: TRBV2; cdr3_aa: CASTQRARVNTEAFF; cdr3_nt: TGTGCCAGCACCCAACGGGCCAGGGTGAACACTGAAGCTTTCTTT